The 5 T cell receptor beta chains below all came from one sample that was sequenced in a study of T cell responses to AZD1222 COVID-19 vaccine. TCRdb's copy holds only in-frame clones and misses some; the assay was immunoSEQ multiplex PCR. The sample lists some 110,000 clones, around 85% occurring once. This specimen consisted of peripheral blood, obtained 28 days after the second AZD1222 dose. The origin of the receptors is an adult who received the AZD1222 COVID-19 vaccine.

The chain uses TRBV7-2 and TRBJ1-5; D uncertain. Trimming pared 3 bases from V and 7 bases from J, leaving 13 bases between. Germline V CDR1 and CDR2: SGHTA, FQGNSA. The CDR3 extends over 14 amino acids. CDR3 sequence (DNA): TGTGCCAGCAGCTTTCCTGGGCATGGGCAGCCCCAGCATTTT. Its protein is CASSFPGHGQPQHF.

V is TRBV19 and J is TRBJ1-2; D is ambiguous. With 0 bases removed from V and 8 bases from J, the gap between germline ends came to 16 bases. Germline assignment: CDR1 LNHDA and CDR2 SQIVND (reference sequence). The CDR3 length is 15 residues. CDR3 loop: CASSIEGPRTGGYTF. DNA of the CDR3: TGTGCCAGTAGTATAGAAGGCCCCCGGACGGGCGGCTACACCTTC.

The chain combines TRBV30 with TRBJ1-3, with D tentatively TRBD1 (5 bases). The V and J ends lost 0 bases and 2 bases respectively, with 14 bases between them. This CDR3 region has 16 residues. Germline V gene data show CDR1 as GTSNPN and CDR2 as SVGIG (reference sequence). CDR3 sequence: CAWSVLNPGAGNTIYF. The CDR3 coding sequence is TGTGCCTGGAGTGTACTAAATCCGGGGGCTGGAAACACCATATATTTT.

V and J are TRBV7-3 and TRBJ2-7; D remains ambiguous. Trimming pared 5 bases from V and 3 bases from J, leaving 11 bases between. There are 13 residues in the CDR3. CDR1 and CDR2 (germline): SGHTA, FQGTGA. CDR3 residues: CASSRLHSYEQYF. In nucleotides, the CDR3 is TGTGCCAGCAGCCGCCTGCATAGCTACGAGCAGTACTTC.

This clone appeared a single time. The chain links TRBV7-9 to TRBJ1-5; TRBD1 might be the D (5 bases). The ends were cut back, 4 bases at V and 0 bases at J, with 10 bases in the middle. The CDR3 length is 15 residues. CDR1 SEHNR and CDR2 FQNEAQ come from the germline V gene (reference sequence). CDR3 DNA: TGTGCCAGCAGCTCTGGGGGGGATAGCAATCAGCCCCAGCATTTT. Amino acid sequence: CASSSGGDSNQPQHF.